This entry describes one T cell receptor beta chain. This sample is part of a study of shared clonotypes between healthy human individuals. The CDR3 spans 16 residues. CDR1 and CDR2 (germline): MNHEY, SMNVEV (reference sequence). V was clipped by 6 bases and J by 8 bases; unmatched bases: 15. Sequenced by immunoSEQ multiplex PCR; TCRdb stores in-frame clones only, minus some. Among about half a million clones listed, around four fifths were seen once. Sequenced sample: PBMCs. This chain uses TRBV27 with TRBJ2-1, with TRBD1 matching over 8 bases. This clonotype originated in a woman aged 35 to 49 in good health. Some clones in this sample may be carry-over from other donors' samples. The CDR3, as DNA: TGTGCCAGCAGCCTCCGTGGACAGGGCGGGATATATGAGCAGTTCTTC. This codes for CASSLRGQGGIYEQFF.